Shown below are 5 T cell receptor beta chains from a single sample sequenced in a study of blood T cell repertoires in COVID-19. Some clones are missing from TCRdb's copy, which holds only in-frame ones; the method was immunoSEQ multiplex PCR. This repertoire shows about 230,000 clones, over 80% found once; its top ten account for under 30%. Sequencing was done on a sample of peripheral blood. These receptors were collected from a man in his forties or fifties with acute or convalescent COVID-19.

The V and J genes are TRBV5-1 and TRBJ2-1; D might be TRBD2 (6 bases). Deletions cut 2 bases from V and 2 bases from J, with 14 bases between. The V gene's germline CDR1 is SGHRS and CDR2 YFSETQ. The CDR3 sequence is 16 residues long. The CDR3 nucleotides are TGCGCCAGCAGCTTTCGGCCGGGACTCGCCTACAATGAGCAGTTCTTC. Residues: CASSFRPGLAYNEQFF.

The chain has TRBV7-2 and TRBJ1-2, with 12 nucleotides matching TRBD1. J was trimmed by 4 bases and V by 5 bases; bases with no gene match: 5. Germline V lookup: CDR1 SGHTA, CDR2 FQGNSA. The CDR3 loop spans 15 amino acids. The CDR3 DNA reads as TGTGCCAGCAGCGGAGGGACAGGGGGCCTCTATGGCTACACCTTC. This gives the protein CASSGGTGGLYGYTF.

This chain connects TRBV2 to TRBJ1-3; unclear D gene. Trimming stripped 3 bases from V and 1 base from J, with 4 bases between. Germline loops: CDR1 SNHLY, CDR2 FYNNEI. The CDR3 totals 13 residues. CDR3 nucleotides: TGTGCCAGCAGTGAGGAGTCTGGAAACACCATATATTTT. It yields the protein CASSEESGNTIYF.

The V call is TRBV5-1, the J call TRBJ1-1, with D possibly TRBD1 on 5 matching bases. The CDR3 totals 14 residues. V was shortened by 4 bases and J by 5 bases, with 15 bases between the two germline ends. Germline V gene sequence: CDR1 SGHRS, CDR2 YFSETQ. The CDR3 region is CASSIDSVATEAFF. The DNA for the CDR3 is TGCGCCAGCAGCATTGACAGCGTAGCAACTGAAGCTTTCTTT.

The V gene is TRBV20-1, the J gene TRBJ1-1, with 8 bases fitting TRBD1. The germline V gene encodes CDR1 DFQATT and CDR2 SNEGSKA (reference sequence). The CDR3 runs to 14 residues. V trimming: 3 bases; J trimming: 3 bases; junction bases outside the gene matches: 6. The CDR3 protein is CSASPGQEYTEAFF. The CDR3 nucleotides are TGCAGTGCTAGTCCGGGACAGGAGTACACTGAAGCTTTCTTT.